The clone carrying this T cell receptor beta chain occurred once. CD4+CD25+CD127- Tregs, CD4+CD25- non-Tregs, CD4 and CD8 cells were sorted. Germline loops: CDR1 PRHDT, CDR2 FYEKMQ (reference sequence). V lost 6 bases to trimming and J lost 8 bases; unmatched junction nucleotides: 6. The CDR3 has 13 residues. TCRdb's table, derived via immunoSEQ multiplex PCR, lists solely in-frame clones and lacks some. The sample consists of approximately 90,000 clones, 90% to 95% of them appearing once. This entry comes from a study of Tregs in tolerant kidney transplant recipients. This chain links TRBV13 with TRBJ1-3; 8 nucleotides line up with TRBD1. This TCR derives from a human donor in good health. Sequencing used CD8+ T cells from blood. For the CDR3, the DNA is TGTGCCAGCAGACAGGACAGGGCGCACACCATATATTTT. It specifies CASRQDRAHTIYF.